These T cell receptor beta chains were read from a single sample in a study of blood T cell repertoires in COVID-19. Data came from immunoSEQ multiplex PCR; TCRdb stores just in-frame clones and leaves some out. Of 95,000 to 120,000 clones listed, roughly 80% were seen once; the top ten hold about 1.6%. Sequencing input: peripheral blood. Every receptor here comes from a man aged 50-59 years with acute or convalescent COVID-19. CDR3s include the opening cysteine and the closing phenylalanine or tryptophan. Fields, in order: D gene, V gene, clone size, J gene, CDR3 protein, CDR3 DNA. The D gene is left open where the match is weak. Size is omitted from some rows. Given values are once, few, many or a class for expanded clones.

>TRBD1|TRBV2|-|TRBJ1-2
CASSEKGGTGAYGYTF
TGTGCCAGCAGTGAAAAAGGAGGGACAGGAGCCTATGGCTACACCTTC
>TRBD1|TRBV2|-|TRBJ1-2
CASTGQGHYGYTF
TGTGCCAGCACCGGACAGGGCCACTATGGCTACACCTTC
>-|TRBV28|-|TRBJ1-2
CASSFSGGYTF
TGTGCCAGCAGTTTTAGCGGGGGCTACACCTTC
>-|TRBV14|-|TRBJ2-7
CASSQWTQGYEQYF
TGTGCCAGCAGCCAGTGGACCCAGGGCTACGAGCAGTACTTC
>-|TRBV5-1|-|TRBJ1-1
CASSFTTADRNTEAFF
TGCGCCAGCAGCTTTACAACGGCTGACAGGAACACTGAAGCTTTCTTT
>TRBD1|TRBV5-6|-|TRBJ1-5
CASSLLDRGGNQPQHF
TGTGCCAGCAGCTTATTAGACAGGGGTGGCAATCAGCCCCAGCATTTT
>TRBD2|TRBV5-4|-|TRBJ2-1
CASTPGGGESRYEQFF
TGTGCCAGCACCCCGGGGGGGGGCGAAAGCAGGTATGAGCAGTTCTTC
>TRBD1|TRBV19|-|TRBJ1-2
CASRSPGTVRGGYTF
TGTGCCAGTAGAAGTCCCGGGACAGTTCGGGGCGGCTACACCTTC
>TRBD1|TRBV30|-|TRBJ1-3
CAWSKGTGDYSGNTIYF
TGTGCCTGGAGTAAAGGGACAGGGGATTATTCTGGAAACACCATATATTTT
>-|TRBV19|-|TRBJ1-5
CASSILTAYSNQPQHF
TGTGCCAGTAGTATACTGACAGCGTATAGCAATCAGCCCCAGCATTTT
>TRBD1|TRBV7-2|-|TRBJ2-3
CASSLGQGAGDTQYF
TGTGCCAGCAGCTTAGGACAGGGGGCCGGAGATACGCAGTATTTT
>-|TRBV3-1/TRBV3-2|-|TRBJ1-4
CASRQGTGGATAGRKLFF
TGTGCCAGCAGACAAGGGACCGGCGGGGCCACCGCGGGGCGAAAACTGTTTTTT
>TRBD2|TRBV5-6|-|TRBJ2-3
CASSLGLAGAGDTQYF
TGTGCCAGCAGCTTGGGACTAGCGGGGGCCGGAGATACGCAGTATTTT
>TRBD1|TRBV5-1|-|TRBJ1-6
CASSLGQARDNSPLHF
TGCGCCAGCAGCTTAGGACAGGCGCGGGATAATTCACCCCTCCACTTT
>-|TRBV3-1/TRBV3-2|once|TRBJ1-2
CASSPNGELVDGYTF
TGTGCCAGCAGTCCCAATGGGGAGTTAGTCGATGGCTACACCTTC
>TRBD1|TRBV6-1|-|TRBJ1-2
CASSDGTGAYGYTF
TGTGCCAGCAGTGACGGGACAGGGGCCTATGGCTACACCTTC
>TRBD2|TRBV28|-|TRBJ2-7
CASRSGGIYEQYF
TGTGCCAGCAGATCCGGGGGGATCTACGAGCAGTACTTC
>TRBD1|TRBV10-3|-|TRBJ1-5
CAISGDRGLSNQPQHF
TGTGCCATCAGTGGGGACAGGGGCCTGAGCAATCAGCCCCAGCATTTT
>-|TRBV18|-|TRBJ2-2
CASSPRQNTGELFF
TGTGCCAGCTCACCACGACAGAACACCGGGGAGCTGTTTTTT
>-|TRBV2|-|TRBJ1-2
CASRSQVNYGYTF
TGTGCCAGCAGATCCCAGGTTAACTATGGCTACACCTTC
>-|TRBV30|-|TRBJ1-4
CAWSGPGINEKLFF
TGTGCCTGGAGTGGGCCAGGGATTAATGAAAAACTGTTTTTT
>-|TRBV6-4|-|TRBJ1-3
CASSVCQASSGNTIYF
TGTGCCAGCAGTGTTTGTCAGGCAAGCTCTGGAAACACCATATATTTT
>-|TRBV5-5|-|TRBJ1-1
CASSLDPGRNTEAFF
TGTGCCAGCAGCTTGGACCCAGGGCGGAACACTGAAGCTTTCTTT
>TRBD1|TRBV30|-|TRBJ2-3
CAWSVRDSRSDTQYF
TGTGCCTGGAGTGTCCGGGACAGTCGATCAGATACGCAGTATTTT
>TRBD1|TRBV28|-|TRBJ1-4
CASSLGTAKNEKLFF
TGTGCCAGCAGCCTTGGGACAGCAAAAAATGAAAAACTGTTTTTT
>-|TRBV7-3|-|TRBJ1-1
CASSLLNMNTEAFF
TGTGCCAGCAGCCTCCTCAACATGAACACTGAAGCTTTCTTT
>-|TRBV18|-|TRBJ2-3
CASSPSLGEGDTQYF
TGTGCCAGCTCACCGTCTCTAGGAGAGGGAGATACGCAGTATTTT
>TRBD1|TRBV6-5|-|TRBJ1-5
CAGGQGVRNQPQHF
TGTGCCGGGGGACAGGGGGTACGGAATCAGCCCCAGCATTTT
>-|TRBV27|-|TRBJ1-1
CASGSDTSRATEAFF
TGTGCCAGCGGGTCGGACACTTCTAGAGCCACTGAAGCTTTCTTT
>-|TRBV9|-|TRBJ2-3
CASSAGDGTDTQYF
TGTGCCAGCAGCGCCGGGGATGGCACAGATACGCAGTATTTT
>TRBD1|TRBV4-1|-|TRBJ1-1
CASSQVGGKNTEAFF
TGCGCCAGCAGCCAAGTAGGGGGCAAGAACACTGAAGCTTTCTTT
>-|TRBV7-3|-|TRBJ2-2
CASSRGTGELFF
TGTGCCAGCAGCAGGGGCACCGGGGAGCTGTTTTTT
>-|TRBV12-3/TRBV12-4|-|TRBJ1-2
CASSFPGSGYTF
TGTGCCAGCAGTTTCCCAGGCTCTGGCTACACCTTC
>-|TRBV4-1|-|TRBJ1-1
CASRRTGLDEAFF
TGCGCCAGCAGGAGAACAGGGCTTGATGAAGCTTTCTTT
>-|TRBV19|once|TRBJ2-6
CASSRQVSGANVLTF
TGTGCCAGTAGTCGACAGGTCTCTGGGGCCAACGTCCTGACTTTC